This T cell receptor (beta chain) came from a study of shared clonotypes between healthy human individuals. Whole-study findings and limits: Sharing across a handful of donors was seen in 4% to 5% of naive CD4 clonotypes.

This clone was observed a single time. The antigen is unknown. The CDR3 has 17 residues. V lost 0 bases to trimming and J lost 3 bases; unmatched junction nucleotides: 4. Germline loops: CDR1 SGHVS, CDR2 FQNEAQ. Every subset had its genomic DNA shared out evenly among several immunoSEQ plates. Assay: immunoSEQ multiplex PCR; the TCRdb copy retains only in-frame clones and omits some. This sample has 2.5 million or so clones, with approximately 90% found just once. This receptor was obtained from a man aged 18 to 35 in good health. This rearrangement joins TRBV7-8 to TRBJ2-3, with 12 bases matching TRBD2. Sequenced: naive CD4+ T cells sorted from blood. The subset: CD45RA+ positively selected. Here the CDR3 reads CASSLARTSGETDTQYF. CDR3 in DNA: TGTGCCAGCAGCTTAGCGCGGACTAGCGGGGAGACAGATACGCAGTATTTT.